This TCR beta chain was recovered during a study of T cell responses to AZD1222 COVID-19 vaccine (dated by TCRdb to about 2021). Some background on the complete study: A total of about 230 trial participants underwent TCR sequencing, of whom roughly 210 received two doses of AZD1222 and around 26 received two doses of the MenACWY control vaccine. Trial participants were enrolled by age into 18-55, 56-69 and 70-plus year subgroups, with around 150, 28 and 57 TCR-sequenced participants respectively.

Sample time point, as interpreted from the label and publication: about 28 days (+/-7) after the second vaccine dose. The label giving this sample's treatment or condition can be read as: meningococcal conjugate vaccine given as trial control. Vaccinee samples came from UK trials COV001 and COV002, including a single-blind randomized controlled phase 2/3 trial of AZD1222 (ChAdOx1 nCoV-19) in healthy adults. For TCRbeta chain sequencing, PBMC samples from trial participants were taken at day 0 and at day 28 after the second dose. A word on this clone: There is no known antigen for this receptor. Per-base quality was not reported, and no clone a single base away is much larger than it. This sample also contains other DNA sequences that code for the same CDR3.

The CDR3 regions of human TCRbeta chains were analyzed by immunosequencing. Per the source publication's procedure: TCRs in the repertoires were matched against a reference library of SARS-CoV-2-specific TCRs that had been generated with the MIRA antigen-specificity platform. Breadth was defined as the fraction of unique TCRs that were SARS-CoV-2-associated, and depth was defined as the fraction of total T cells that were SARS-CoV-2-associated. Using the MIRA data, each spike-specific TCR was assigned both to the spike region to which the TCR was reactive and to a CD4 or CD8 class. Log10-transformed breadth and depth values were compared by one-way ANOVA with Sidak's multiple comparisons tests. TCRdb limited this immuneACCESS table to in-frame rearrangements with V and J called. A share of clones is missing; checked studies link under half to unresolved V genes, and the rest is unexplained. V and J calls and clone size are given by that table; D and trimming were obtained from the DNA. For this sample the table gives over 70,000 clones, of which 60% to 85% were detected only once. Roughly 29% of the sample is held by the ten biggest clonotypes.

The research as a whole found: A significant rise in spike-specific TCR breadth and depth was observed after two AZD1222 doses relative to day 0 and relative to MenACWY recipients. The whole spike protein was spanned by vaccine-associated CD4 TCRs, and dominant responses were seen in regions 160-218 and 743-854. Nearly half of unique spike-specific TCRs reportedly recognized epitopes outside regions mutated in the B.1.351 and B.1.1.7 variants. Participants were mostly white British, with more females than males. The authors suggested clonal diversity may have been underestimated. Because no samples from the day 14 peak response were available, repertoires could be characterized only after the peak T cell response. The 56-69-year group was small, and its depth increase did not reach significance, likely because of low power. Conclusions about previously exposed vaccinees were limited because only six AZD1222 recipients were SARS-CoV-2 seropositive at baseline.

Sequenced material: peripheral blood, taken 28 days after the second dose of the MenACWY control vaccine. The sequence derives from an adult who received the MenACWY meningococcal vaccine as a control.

The sequenced DNA is TGTGCCAGTAGTATAAGGGGGAATAGCAATCAGCCCCAGCATTTT. Protein translation: CASSIRGNSNQPQHF. The chain employs TRBV19 and TRBJ1-5, with TRBD1 tentatively as D gene (6 bases match). Including cysteine and phenylalanine, the CDR3 has 15 amino acids. Of the read, only the CDR3 DNA is kept; its 45 bases are in frame from base 1. The CDR1 and CDR2 encoded by the germline V gene (reference sequence) are LNHDA and SQIVND. V sheds 2 bases and J sheds 0 bases, leaving 8 bases between their ends.